Each of the 6 T cell receptor beta chains below was sequenced from the same sample in a study of post-analysis software for immune sequencing data. Unique molecular identifiers were carried by the TCR beta cDNA libraries. TCRdb re-derived calls from the PCR reads in MiXCR, one entry per CDR3 protein. The profile shows approximately 570,000 distinct CDR3 sequences, around 44% of them singletons. Antigens of these TCRs are unknown. General study results and limits: About five TRBV segments occurring more often in patients than controls included TRBV5-6, TRBV5-1 and TRBV20-1.

The sample comprised blood. The origin of the receptors is a girl aged 5 to 17 with multiple sclerosis.

This clonotype was seen a handful of times. The chain carries TRBV6-6 and TRBJ2-1; 10 positions match TRBD1. The germline V gene encodes CDR1 MNHNY and CDR2 SVGAGI (reference sequence). The J segment lost 7 bases and the V segment lost 5 bases, leaving 11 bases of the junction unmatched. The CDR3 sequence is 16 residues long. CDR3 nucleotide sequence: TGTGCCAGCAGTCTCCGGGACAGGGGCCACTGGAATGAGCAGTTCTTC. It encodes CASSLRDRGHWNEQFF.

This clonotype has a count of ten or more. An end of the junction differs from the germline gene, which may be a read error. This chain uses TRBV5-1 with TRBJ1-1; 7 bases match TRBD1. Per the germline V gene, CDR1 is SGHRS and CDR2 is YFSETQ. There are 14 residues in the CDR3. CDR3 sequence: CASSYGTANTEAFF. CDR3 nucleotides: TGTGCCAGCAGTTACGGGACAGCGAACACTGAAGCTTTCTTT. Complete variable domain (other parts from reference TRBV5-1 and TRBJ1-1): KAGVTQTPRYLIKTRGQQVTLSCSPISGHRSVSWYQQTPGQGLQFLFEYFSETQRNKGNFPGRFSGRQFSNSRSEMNVSTLELGDSALYLCASSYGTANTEAFFGQGTRLTVV.

The V gene is TRBV7-6, the J gene TRBJ2-7, with 7 positions matching TRBD2. J gave up 0 bases and V 5 bases, and 4 bases lay outside the gene matches. This CDR3 comprises 14 residues. The germline V gene has CDR1 SGHVS and CDR2 FNYEAQ. The CDR3: CASSEGTNSYEQYF. CDR3 nucleotides: TGTGCCAGCAGCGAGGGGACTAACTCCTACGAGCAGTACTTC.

This clonotype was counted between two and nine times. This chain joins TRBV7-9 and TRBJ2-1, with 9 bases fitting TRBD2. After removal of 5 bases from V and 5 bases from J, the junction contained 7 bases not matched to a gene. The CDR3 sequence is 15 residues long. Germline CDR1 and CDR2: SEHNR and FQNEAQ (reference sequence). CDR3 sequence: CASSPGTSKDNEQFF. CDR3 sequence (DNA): TGTGCCAGCAGCCCCGGGACTAGCAAGGACAATGAGCAGTTCTTC.

At least ten counts were recorded for this clonotype. The chain recombines TRBV7-8 with TRBJ2-3; D remains unclear. CDR1 SGHVS and CDR2 FQNEAQ come from the germline V gene. The germline V and J ends were trimmed by 1 base and 0 bases, with 5 bases remaining between them. The length of the CDR3 is 14 residues. In DNA form, the CDR3 reads TGTGCCAGCAGCTTAGGAGACAGCACAGATACGCAGTATTTT. Protein product: CASSLGDSTDTQYF.

The chain employs TRBV7-3 and TRBJ2-7, with D perhaps matching TRBD2 (5 bases). Germline loops: CDR1 SGHTA, CDR2 FQGTGA. The V gene lost 3 bases and the J gene lost 6 bases, with 12 bases spanning the gap. This CDR3 contains 13 residues. The CDR3 here is CASSFVGSGEQYF. Written as DNA, the CDR3 is TGTGCCAGCAGCTTCGTGGGGAGCGGCGAGCAGTACTTC.